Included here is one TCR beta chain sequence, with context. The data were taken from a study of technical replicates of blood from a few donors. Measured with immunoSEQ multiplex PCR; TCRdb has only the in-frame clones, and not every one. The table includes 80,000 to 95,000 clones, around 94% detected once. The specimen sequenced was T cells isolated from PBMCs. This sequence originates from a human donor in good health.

The CDR3 region has the DNA TGTGCCAGCAGCCAAGTTCGGAATGAGCAGTTCTTC. It encodes CASSQVRNEQFF. This rearrangement joins TRBV4-2 to TRBJ2-1; unclear D gene. Looked up from germline, CDR1 is LGHNA and CDR2 is YNFKEQ. The CDR3 is 12 amino acids. V was trimmed by 1 base and J by 7 bases, leaving 5 bases between them.